What follows are 24 T cell receptor beta chains derived from one specimen sequenced in a study of cytomegalovirus exposure and HLA in healthy donors. Amplification used 60 Vbeta primers and 13 Jbeta primers. The repertoire was sequenced with immunoSEQ multiplex PCR; TCRdb's copy has only in-frame clones and lacks some. The table lists approximately 61,000 clones, around 75% of them singletons. Material for sequencing was PBMCs. The receptors originated from a man aged 50 to 60 in good health and CMV-seropositive.

This clone was counted between two and nine times. The rearrangement joins TRBV9 to TRBJ2-3, with D perhaps matching TRBD2 (7 bases). The CDR3 has 17 amino acids. V lost 2 bases and J lost 3, with 19 bases in between. Germline V gives CDR1 SGDLS, CDR2 YYNGEE. CDR3: CASSVSQGRTRTDTQYF. The CDR3 nucleotides are TGTGCCAGCAGCGTCTCACAGGGAAGGACTAGGACAGATACGCAGTATTTT.

The rearrangement joins TRBV4-1 to TRBJ2-3; 8 nucleotides align to TRBD1. The germline V gene encodes CDR1 MGHRA and CDR2 YSYEKL. This CDR3 is 17 amino acids long. V gave up 1 base and J gave up 1 base; unmatched junction bases: 7. The chain's CDR3 is CASSQVNIQGGTDTQYF. The CDR3 DNA sequence: TGCGCCAGCAGCCAAGTAAACATACAGGGGGGCACAGATACGCAGTATTTT.

This sequence joins TRBV19 and TRBJ2-2; no definite D call. V lost 6 bases and J 8 bases, leaving 13 bases between the germline ends. CDR1 is LNHDA, CDR2 SQIVND, per germline (reference sequence). The CDR3 runs 13 residues. CDR3 in DNA: TGTGCCAGTAGCCGAGGAGACCCTGGGGAGCTGTTTTTT. Protein product: CASSRGDPGELFF.

The V gene is TRBV6-4, the J gene TRBJ1-5; the D gene is possibly TRBD1 (5 bases). Germline loops: CDR1 MRHNA, CDR2 SNTAGT. The CDR3 extends over 15 amino acids. With 8 bases removed from V and 4 bases from J, the gap between germline ends came to 18 bases. The CDR3 is CASRQTGLLNQPQHF. CDR3 in DNA: TGTGCCAGCCGTCAAACGGGACTACTAAATCAGCCCCAGCATTTT.

This clone was detected a few times. V gene TRBV21-1 combines with J gene TRBJ2-7; the table's TRBD1 call for D was not verified on the DNA. TRBV21-1 is described as a pseudogene. CDR3 length equals 15 residues. CDR3 DNA: TGTGCCAGCAGCAAAGCGGCGACAGGGGGCTACGAGCAGTACTTC. It codes for CASSKAATGGYEQYF.

This chain joins TRBV5-4 and TRBJ2-7; possible D gene TRBD2, 5 bases. V lost 0 bases and J 3 bases, leaving 10 bases between the germline ends. The V gene's germline CDR1 is SGHNT and CDR2 YYREEE (reference sequence). The CDR3 loop spans 14 amino acids. The CDR3 DNA follows: TGTGCCAGCAGCTTGGACCCCGGGAACTACGAGCAGTACTTC. Protein product: CASSLDPGNYEQYF.

The genes are TRBV2 and TRBJ2-7, with a tentative D call TRBD1 (6 bases). Germline CDR1 is SNHLY and CDR2 is FYNNEI. Deletions cut 11 bases from V and 6 bases from J, with 17 bases between. CDR3 length: 12 amino acids. The CDR3 sequence: CAVPGTRTEQYF. CDR3 in DNA: TGTGCCGTACCCGGGACAAGGACCGAGCAGTACTTC.

The V and J genes are TRBV18 and TRBJ1-1; D uncertain. The CDR3 length is 12 residues. V was shortened by 2 bases and J by 8 bases, with 9 bases between the two germline ends. Germline CDR1 is KGHSH and CDR2 is LQKENI. In nucleotides, the CDR3 is TGTGCCAGCTCACCAGTTAACCTAGAAGCTTTCTTT. This translates into CASSPVNLEAFF.

The V call is TRBV5-5, the J call TRBJ1-5, with a weak D call TRBD1 (5 bases). CDR1 is SGHKS and CDR2 is YYEKEE in the germline V gene (reference sequence). Trimming pared 0 bases from V and 2 bases from J, leaving 9 bases between. The CDR3 covers 15 residues. The CDR3 nucleotides are TGTGCCAGCAGCTTGGGAGGCAGGGGCAATCAGCCCCAGCATTTT. It codes for CASSLGGRGNQPQHF.

This rearrangement joins TRBV6-5 to TRBJ2-1, with D possibly matching TRBD1 (6 bases). Germline V gene sequence: CDR1 MNHEY, CDR2 SVGAGI. The CDR3 runs 14 residues. The ends were cut back, 3 bases at V and 4 bases at J, with 10 bases in the middle. CDR3 nucleotide sequence: TGTGCCAGCAGTTATAACAGGGAATACAATGAGCAGTTCTTC. Encoded protein: CASSYNREYNEQFF.

The rearrangement joins TRBV5-6 to TRBJ2-7; 10 bases are shared with TRBD1. CDR1 and CDR2 (germline): SGHDT, YYEEEE. This CDR3 has 15 residues. The V and J ends lost 5 bases and 3 bases, in that order; junction bases with no gene match: 8. The chain's CDR3 is CASRKAGTGVYEQYF. CDR3 coding DNA: TGTGCCAGCAGAAAAGCCGGGACAGGGGTCTACGAGCAGTACTTC.

This chain connects TRBV6-5 to TRBJ1-1; no firm D call. V lost 6 bases and J lost 1, with 9 bases in between. The CDR3 loop spans 13 amino acids. From germline, CDR1 is MNHEY and CDR2 SVGAGI. This chain's CDR3 is CASRRDTNTEAFF. As DNA, the CDR3 is TGTGCCAGCAGGAGAGACACGAACACTGAAGCTTTCTTT.

V is TRBV15 and J is TRBJ1-2; TRBD1 aligns across 11 bases. J was trimmed by 6 bases and V by 2 bases; bases with no gene match: 8. This CDR3 is built from 16 residues. CDR1 LNHNV and CDR2 YYDKDF come from the germline V gene (reference sequence). CDR3 DNA: TGTGCCACCAGCAGAACCGGGACAGGGGGAATCGATGGCTACACCTTC. Translating gives CATSRTGTGGIDGYTF.

This sequence joins TRBV5-1 and TRBJ2-7; 7 bases fit TRBD1. The CDR3 totals 14 residues. Unmatched junction bases numbered 7, after V lost 7 bases and J lost 0 bases. The germline CDR1 and CDR2 sequences are SGHRS and YFSETQ. CDR3 sequence reads: CASGTGVLSYEQYF. CDR3 nucleotide sequence: TGCGCCAGCGGCACAGGGGTACTCTCCTACGAGCAGTACTTC.

The V gene is TRBV10-1, the J gene TRBJ2-2; D perhaps matches TRBD1 (5 bases). Trimming took 8 bases from V and 3 from J, leaving 16 bases between them. CDR3 length: 15 residues. From germline, CDR1 is WNHNN and CDR2 SYGVQD (reference sequence). This CDR3 reads CASPLWGAHTGELFF. The CDR3 DNA follows: TGCGCCAGCCCCCTTTGGGGCGCGCACACCGGGGAGCTGTTTTTT.

Turning to this clone: This sample includes further DNA sequences coding for the same CDR3. The chain joins TRBV19 to TRBJ1-2; the match to TRBD1 covers 7 bases. Per germline, CDR1 LNHDA and CDR2 SQIVND (reference sequence). The V gene end was trimmed by 6 bases and the J gene end by 8 bases; junction bases not matched to a gene: 24. This CDR3 spans 18 amino acids. The CDR3 spells CASSTGLLSDRSAWGYTF. CDR3 sequence (DNA): TGTGCCAGTAGCACTGGATTACTGTCGGACAGGTCGGCGTGGGGCTACACCTTC.

As for this clone: The junction does not match germline at one end; this may be a read error. The rearrangement joins TRBV4-2 to TRBJ2-3, with D possibly being TRBD2 (6 bases). This CDR3 has 16 residues. Germline V gene lookup returns CDR1 LGHNA and CDR2 YNFKEQ. The CDR3 loop is CASSLIGAEGTDTQYF. The CDR3 DNA reads as TGTGCCAGCAGCCTCATCGGAGCGGAGGGCACCGATACGCAGTATTTT.

The rearrangement uses TRBV30 and TRBJ1-1; 7 bases are shared with TRBD1. CDR1 is GTSNPN and CDR2 is SVGIG in the germline V gene (reference sequence). This CDR3 comprises 12 residues. V was pared by 7 bases and J by 2 bases, with 4 bases of the junction left unmatched. Here the CDR3 reads CALGQKNTEAFF. In nucleotides, the CDR3 is TGTGCCTTGGGACAGAAAAACACTGAAGCTTTCTTT.

This rearrangement joins TRBV9 to TRBJ2-5; no reliable D call. TRBJ2-7 explains the end of the DNA better; the J call may be wrong. Looked up from germline, CDR1 is SGDLS and CDR2 is YYNGEE. CDR3 size: 11 residues. The CDR3 DNA sequence: TGTGCCAGCAGCGATGCCTACGAGCAGTACTTC. Translation: CASSDAYEQYF.

V is TRBV18 and J is TRBJ2-5; weak D call: TRBD2 (6 bases). The CDR3 has 14 residues. Trimming took 3 bases from V and 5 from J, leaving 13 bases between them. CDR1 and CDR2 from the germline V gene are KGHSH and LQKENI. CDR3 bases: TGTGCCAGCTCACCGAAGGGGAGGCTGGAGACCCAGTACTTC. Encoded protein: CASSPKGRLETQYF.

This clone was seen a single time. The chain uses TRBV11-2 and TRBJ2-3; maybe TRBD2 (6 bases). Germline V gene data show CDR1 as SGHAT and CDR2 as FQNNGV. The CDR3 is made up of 16 amino acids. The germline V and J ends were trimmed by 5 bases and 0 bases, with 15 bases remaining between them. As DNA, the CDR3 is TGTGCCAGCAGCCCCCGGCGGCGGGGAAGCACAGATACGCAGTATTTT. Translating it yields CASSPRRRGSTDTQYF.

The CDR3 sequence: CASSGGDRRTYEQYF. In DNA, the CDR3 is TGTGCCAGCAGCGGAGGGGACAGGCGGACCTACGAGCAGTACTTC. This rearrangement joins TRBV9 to TRBJ2-7, with 8 bases matching TRBD1. From germline, CDR1 is SGDLS and CDR2 YYNGEE. This CDR3 contains 15 residues. The V and J ends lost 3 bases and 2 bases, in that order; junction bases with no gene match: 7.

This clone was counted a few times. This chain uses TRBV5-6 with TRBJ2-7; 11 bases are a match to TRBD2. Germline loops: CDR1 SGHDT, CDR2 YYEEEE. Unmatched junction bases numbered 9, after V lost 3 bases and J lost 10 bases. The CDR3 sequence is 14 residues long. DNA for the CDR3: TGTGCCAGCAGCTGGACTAGCGGGCGGTCTCCTCAGTACTTC. Translation gives CASSWTSGRSPQYF.

The table lists this clone with a few counts. This rearrangement joins TRBV2 to TRBJ2-1; TRBD1 is a possible D gene (6 bases). Germline V gene lookup returns CDR1 SNHLY and CDR2 FYNNEI. This CDR3 is 13 amino acids long. The V and J ends lost 3 bases and 16 bases respectively, with 19 bases between them. CDR3 sequence: CASSDETGRPGFF. The CDR3 DNA reads TGTGCCAGCAGTGATGAAACAGGGCGACCTGGTTTCTTC.